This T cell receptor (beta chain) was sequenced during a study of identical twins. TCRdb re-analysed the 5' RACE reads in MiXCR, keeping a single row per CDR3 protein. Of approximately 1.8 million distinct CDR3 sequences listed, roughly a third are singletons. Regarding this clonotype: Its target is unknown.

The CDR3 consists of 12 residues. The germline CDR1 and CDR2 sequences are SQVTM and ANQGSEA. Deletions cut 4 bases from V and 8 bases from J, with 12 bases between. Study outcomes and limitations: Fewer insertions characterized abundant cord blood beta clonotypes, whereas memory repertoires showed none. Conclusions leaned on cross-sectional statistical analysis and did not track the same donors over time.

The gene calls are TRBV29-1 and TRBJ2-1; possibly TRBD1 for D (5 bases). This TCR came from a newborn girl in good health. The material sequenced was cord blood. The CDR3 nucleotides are TGCAGCGTTGGGGGCCAGATGCATGAGCAGTTCTTC. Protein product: CSVGGQMHEQFF.